Each of the 24 T cell receptor beta chains below was sequenced from the same sample in a study of T-cell reconstitution after alpha-beta-depleted transplantation in children. Library preparation (for TCRbeta) was performed with unique molecular identifiers. Via MiXCR, TCRdb re-called the PCR reads, giving one row per CDR3 protein. The data show 540,000 or so distinct CDR3 sequences, 23% seen once. Here the sequenced sample was PBMCs, mostly from graft donor cells, taken 360 days after TCRalphabeta/CD19-depleted stem cell transplant. The source is a boy younger than two who had a stem cell transplant for acute myeloid leukemia, so the T cells may come from the graft donor.

The V gene is TRBV6-1, the J gene TRBJ1-3, with D possibly TRBD1 on 6 matching bases. Trimming left V 6 bases short and J 0 bases short, with 12 bases between. CDR3 length: 15 residues. Germline V CDR1 and CDR2: MNHNS, SASEGT. Here the CDR3 reads CASSPGQPSGNTIYF. The CDR3 nucleotides are TGTGCCAGCAGCCCCGGACAGCCCTCTGGAAACACCATATATTTT.

Regarding this clonotype: The junction does not match germline at one end; this may be a read error. The chain links TRBV6-2 or TRBV6-3 to TRBJ2-7; perhaps TRBD2 as D (5 bases). This CDR3 contains 12 residues. Germline V lookup: CDR1 MNHEY, CDR2 SVGEGT. The DNA of the CDR3 is TGTGCCAGCAGTTACTCTAGCGCCTACCCCCTCTTC. It specifies CASSYSSAYPLF.

The chain is built from TRBV20-1 and TRBJ2-3; 7 bases are shared with TRBD1. Losses at the gene ends were 0 bases for V and 0 bases for J; bases not matched to a gene: 6. CDR3 size: 16 residues. CDR1 is DFQATT, CDR2 SNEGSKA, per germline (reference sequence). CDR3 in amino acids: CSARDRRGPSTDTQYF. CDR3 nucleotide sequence: TGCAGTGCTAGAGATCGAAGGGGGCCCAGCACAGATACGCAGTATTTT.

This clonotype has at least ten counts. The gene calls are TRBV29-1 and TRBJ2-2; no firm D call. Germline CDR1 and CDR2: SQVTM and ANQGSEA. V lost 2 bases to trimming and J lost 1 base, with 5 bases between them. The length of the CDR3 is 13 residues. CDR3: CSVETRNTGELFF. CDR3 nucleotides: TGCAGCGTTGAAACCAGGAACACCGGGGAGCTGTTTTTT.

V is TRBV5-1 and J is TRBJ2-2, with unresolved D. Germline CDR1 and CDR2: SGHRS and YFSETQ. The CDR3 is 14 residues long. Trimming removed 5 bases at V and 5 bases at J, with 13 bases between. CDR3: CASSHDAVTGELFF. CDR3 sequence (DNA): TGCGCCAGCAGTCATGACGCTGTAACCGGGGAGCTGTTTTTT.

The rearrangement links TRBV10-3 to TRBJ2-5; possibly TRBD1 or TRBD2 for D (5 bases each). V lost 0 bases to trimming and J lost 0 bases, with 8 bases between them. Germline values: CDR1 ENHRY, CDR2 SYGVKD. The CDR3 covers 15 residues. This CDR3 is CAISESGGYQETQYF. CDR3 bases: TGTGCCATCAGTGAGTCTGGGGGATACCAAGAGACCCAGTACTTC.

The chain recombines TRBV24-1 with TRBJ1-2; D ambiguous. V was pared by 10 bases and J by 10 bases, with 24 bases between. Germline V lookup: CDR1 KGHDR, CDR2 SFDVKD. The CDR3 length is 14 residues. The DNA for the CDR3 is TGTGCCACTAGTAACAACGAAGCCGGGCCCACCTACACCTTC. As protein: CATSNNEAGPTYTF.

V usage is TRBV20-1 and J usage is TRBJ2-7; 7 positions match TRBD2. Losses at the gene ends were 2 bases for V and 3 bases for J; bases not matched to a gene: 4. Germline values: CDR1 DFQATT, CDR2 SNEGSKA (reference sequence). The CDR3 covers 13 residues. CDR3 coding DNA: TGCAGTGCTAGACTACCGGGAGGCTACGAGCAGTACTTC. It encodes CSARLPGGYEQYF.

This CDR3 reads CASSAGPSNSPLHF. CDR3 nucleotides: TGTGCCAGCAGCGCGGGGCCGAGCAATTCACCCCTCCACTTT. The chain joins TRBV9 to TRBJ1-6; possible D gene TRBD1, 5 bases. From germline, CDR1 is SGDLS and CDR2 YYNGEE. This CDR3 is 14 amino acids long. Deletions cut 3 bases from V and 7 bases from J, with 11 bases between.

In its sample, this clonotype was seen a few times. This rearrangement joins TRBV18 to TRBJ1-6; D is unresolved. The germline V gene encodes CDR1 KGHSH and CDR2 LQKENI. This CDR3 is 14 amino acids long. The V end lost 3 bases, the J end lost 5 bases, and 8 bases lay between the germline ends. Here the CDR3 DNA reads TGTGCCAGCTCACCCCTGGCAGATAATTCACCCCTCCACTTT. Translating gives CASSPLADNSPLHF.

J is TRBJ2-5 and V is TRBV5-1; 9 positions agree with TRBD2. The germline V gene encodes CDR1 SGHRS and CDR2 YFSETQ. V shed 4 bases and J 0 bases; nucleotides not matched to a gene: 4. The CDR3 spans 15 residues. The CDR3 reads CASSRLAGNQETQYF. As DNA, the CDR3 is TGCGCCAGCAGCCGGCTAGCGGGGAACCAAGAGACCCAGTACTTC.

The chain recombines TRBV7-6 with TRBJ2-3; 7 bases line up with TRBD2. CDR1 is SGHVS and CDR2 is FNYEAQ in the germline V gene. This CDR3 contains 19 residues. V shed 1 base, J shed 0 bases, and the junction held 13 bases outside the gene matches. The DNA for the CDR3 is TGTGCCAGCAGCTTAGGAATCCCAGGGAGGGTCGATAGCACAGATACGCAGTATTTT. Translated, it gives CASSLGIPGRVDSTDTQYF.

The sample holds one count of this clonotype. V and J are TRBV7-9 and TRBJ2-5; perhaps TRBD1 as D (5 bases). Trimming left V 1 base short and J 5 bases short, with 11 bases between. The CDR3 runs 14 residues. Germline assignment: CDR1 SEHNR and CDR2 FQNEAQ (reference sequence). This chain's CDR3 is CASSLDRMEETQYF. DNA for the CDR3: TGTGCCAGCAGCTTAGACAGGATGGAGGAGACCCAGTACTTC.

This rearrangement joins TRBV7-9 to TRBJ2-7; 8 bases are shared with TRBD2. Germline V lookup: CDR1 SEHNR, CDR2 FQNEAQ (reference sequence). The CDR3 consists of 15 residues. V lost 6 bases, J lost 1 base, and 8 bases stayed unmatched. CDR3 nucleotide sequence: TGTGCCAGCAGTCGCGTTACTAGCGGATCCTACGAGCAGTACTTC. Residues: CASSRVTSGSYEQYF.

This clonotype was picked up many times. The rearrangement links TRBV10-3 to TRBJ2-3; 10 bases agree with TRBD1. V gave up 6 bases and J gave up 4 bases; unmatched junction bases: 4. The germline gives CDR1 ENHRY, CDR2 SYGVKD. The CDR3 length is 14 residues. CDR3 sequence reads: CAIRPGQGSDTQYF. In nucleotides, the CDR3 is TGTGCCATCAGACCGGGACAGGGGTCAGATACGCAGTATTTT.

This clonotype was detected a few times. The V call is TRBV29-1, the J call TRBJ2-3, with D perhaps being TRBD1 or TRBD2 (6 bases each). Germline assignment: CDR1 SQVTM and CDR2 ANQGSEA. Trimming left V 4 bases short and J 4 bases short, with 24 bases between. The length of the CDR3 is 17 residues. The CDR3, as DNA: TGCAGCGTTGGGCGGCGGTTAGGGGGGATTGTCCCAGATACGCAGTATTTT. Its protein product is CSVGRRLGGIVPDTQYF.

This clonotype was detected many times. This chain joins TRBV12-3 or TRBV12-4 and TRBJ2-1, with 9 bases that match TRBD1. Germline trimming cut 5 bases from V and 8 bases from J; bases unmatched to any gene: 13. This CDR3 contains 16 residues. The DNA for the CDR3 is TGTGCCAGCAGTACGACCCGGGACAGGGATCAGGATGAGCAGTTCTTC. Translation gives CASSTTRDRDQDEQFF.

This clonotype was counted at least ten times. The V gene is TRBV12-3 or TRBV12-4, the J gene TRBJ2-1, with 8 positions matching TRBD2. CDR3 size: 15 residues. The trim removed 6 bases at V and 8 bases at J, leaving 12 bases unmatched. CDR3 nucleotide sequence: TGTGCCAGCAGGTCCGACGGGGGGGCCGGGGATGAGCAGTTCTTC. It encodes CASRSDGGAGDEQFF.

This clonotype was seen a handful of times. This chain uses TRBV20-1 with TRBJ1-1; the match to TRBD1 covers 12 bases. Unmatched junction bases numbered 6, after V lost 2 bases and J lost 5 bases. Germline CDR1 DFQATT, CDR2 SNEGSKA (reference sequence). This CDR3 has 15 amino acids. DNA of the CDR3: TGCAGTGCTAGACGTCCGGGACAGGGGGCGACTGAAGCTTTCTTT. This translates into CSARRPGQGATEAFF.

Many counts were recorded for this clonotype. This sequence joins TRBV10-3 and TRBJ2-2; tentative D call: TRBD1 (5 bases). V shed 4 bases and J shed 5 bases, with 11 bases lying between them. This CDR3 comprises 14 residues. The germline gives CDR1 ENHRY, CDR2 SYGVKD. The CDR3 is CAISGAGKTGELFF. As DNA, the CDR3 is TGTGCCATCAGTGGGGCAGGGAAGACCGGGGAGCTGTTTTTT.

This clonotype was counted between two and nine times. The gene calls are TRBV20-1 and TRBJ2-1, with D tentatively TRBD2 (5 bases). V was pared by 0 bases and J by 3 bases, with 12 bases between. The CDR3 spans 15 residues. Germline assignment: CDR1 DFQATT and CDR2 SNEGSKA (reference sequence). CDR3 sequence: CSARDPAGNYNEQFF. CDR3 DNA sequence: TGCAGTGCTAGAGATCCGGCGGGTAACTACAATGAGCAGTTCTTC.

This clonotype was seen more than once but under ten times. This chain uses TRBV20-1 with TRBJ1-1; 10 nucleotides agree with TRBD1. CDR3 length equals 14 residues. V trimming: 5 bases; J trimming: 1 base; junction bases outside the gene matches: 4. The germline CDR1 and CDR2 sequences are DFQATT and SNEGSKA (reference sequence). The CDR3 protein is CSADRDRGNTEAFF. The CDR3 nucleotides are TGCAGTGCTGACCGGGACAGGGGGAACACTGAAGCTTTCTTT.

To note about this clonotype: This may be a read error, as it is one base from a much larger clone. The V gene is TRBV6-5, the J gene TRBJ2-4; 9 bases map to TRBD1. The CDR3 sequence is 18 residues long. Germline CDR1 MNHEY, CDR2 SVGAGI. The DNA for the CDR3 is TGTGCCAGCAGTTGGGGACAGGGTTCCAGTCTAGCCAAAAGCATTCAGTACTTC. It specifies CASSWGQGSSLAKSIQYF.

This clonotype was counted at least ten times. CDR3: CASSYDRETQYF. DNA of the CDR3: TGTGCCAGCAGTTACGACCGGGAAACCCAGTACTTC. The chain employs TRBV6-5 and TRBJ2-5, with a possible D match to TRBD2 (5 bases). From germline, CDR1 is MNHEY and CDR2 SVGAGI. This CDR3 region has 12 residues. V lost 2 bases to trimming and J lost 8 bases, with 9 bases between them.